What follows are 9 T cell receptor beta chains derived from one specimen sequenced in a study of CD8 T cells in ankylosing spondylitis. The study, taken as a whole, reports: A motif in TCR beta, a set of eight highly homologous variants, appeared characteristic of ankylosing spondylitis blood.

TCRdb analysed the 5' RACE reads with MiXCR anew, one entry per CDR3 protein. The sample has more than 650,000 distinct CDR3 sequences, over 9.5% seen once; the top ten hold 0.45% to 0.6%. The antigens these receptors bind are not known. Sample: blood, either unsorted or a sorted T cell fraction (not recorded which). All receptors come from a male donor with ankylosing spondylitis.

This sequence joins TRBV5-1 and TRBJ2-3, with 7 bases fitting TRBD2. This CDR3 is 16 amino acids long. Germline CDR1 SGHRS, CDR2 YFSETQ. The J segment lost 2 bases and the V segment lost 0 bases, leaving 6 bases of the junction unmatched. The CDR3 sequence: CASSLVASGDTDTQYF. As DNA, the CDR3 is TGCGCCAGCAGCTTGGTAGCTAGCGGAGACACAGATACGCAGTATTTT.

V usage is TRBV20-1 and J usage is TRBJ2-1, with D unclear. CDR1 and CDR2 from the germline V gene are DFQATT and SNEGSKA (reference sequence). V gave up 5 bases and J gave up 5 bases, with 7 bases separating them. The CDR3 runs 11 residues. The CDR3 loop is CSAPPNNEQFF. Written as DNA, the CDR3 is TGCAGTGCTCCCCCCAACAATGAGCAGTTCTTC.

In its sample, this clonotype was seen once. The V call is TRBV7-2, the J call TRBJ2-5, with D unclear. The CDR3 sequence is 13 residues long. Germline values: CDR1 SGHTA, CDR2 FQGNSA. Trimming removed 6 bases from V and 1 base from J, with 9 bases in between. The CDR3 DNA follows: TGTGCCAGCAGTTACTACTTCCAAGAGACCCAGTACTTC. Its translation is CASSYYFQETQYF.

This clonotype was seen more than once but under ten times. CDR3 DNA sequence: TGCAGTGCTAGTCGACTTTATAGCAATCAGCCCCAGCATTTT. Protein sequence: CSASRLYSNQPQHF. This chain joins TRBV20-1 and TRBJ1-5; D gene unclear. The V end lost 3 bases, the J end lost 0 bases, and 9 bases lay between the germline ends. The CDR3 sequence is 14 residues long. Looked up from germline, CDR1 is DFQATT and CDR2 is SNEGSKA (reference sequence).

The rearrangement joins TRBV4-1 to TRBJ2-2; possibly TRBD1 for D (5 bases). Germline values: CDR1 MGHRA, CDR2 YSYEKL. V lost 2 bases, J lost 7 bases, and 11 bases lay in between. The CDR3 covers 14 residues. The CDR3 DNA reads TGCGCCAGCAGCCAAAGGTCAAGGGGCGGGGAGCTGTTTTTT. Translated: CASSQRSRGGELFF.

This clonotype was observed many times. V is TRBV5-1 and J is TRBJ2-1; tentatively, D is TRBD1 (6 bases). Germline-derived CDR1 and CDR2 are SGHRS and YFSETQ. CDR3 size: 19 residues. V dropped 4 bases and J dropped 3 bases, with 26 bases sitting between them. The CDR3 bases are TGCGCCAGCAGCACCGCCCCCCCGGGGACACTTAGAGTCTACAATGAGCAGTTCTTC. It yields the protein CASSTAPPGTLRVYNEQFF.

This rearrangement joins TRBV4-3 to TRBJ2-1, with D hard to call. CDR1 is LGHNA, CDR2 YSLEER, per germline. Trimming shortened V by 2 bases and J by 2 bases, and 13 bases separated the two germline ends. This CDR3 comprises 16 residues. DNA of the CDR3: TGCGCCAGCAGCCAAAGGTTCCAGCGCACCTACAATGAGCAGTTCTTC. Its translation: CASSQRFQRTYNEQFF.

The sample holds many counts of this clonotype. The rearrangement links TRBV20-1 to TRBJ2-5; 7 nucleotides agree with TRBD1. The CDR3 runs 15 residues. Losses at the gene ends were 2 bases for V and 5 bases for J; bases not matched to a gene: 11. Germline V CDR1 and CDR2: DFQATT, SNEGSKA (reference sequence). The CDR3 spells CSARKNRGSVETQYF. Written as DNA, the CDR3 is TGCAGTGCTAGAAAAAACAGGGGTAGTGTTGAGACCCAGTACTTC.

V gene TRBV6-5 combines with J gene TRBJ2-7, with D perhaps given as TRBD1 or TRBD2 (5 bases each). The CDR3 runs to 14 residues. The germline CDR1 and CDR2 sequences are MNHEY and SVGAGI. V lost 4 bases to trimming and J lost 12 bases, with 22 bases between them. In nucleotides, the CDR3 is TGTGCCAGCAGTTCCATTCTAACAGGAGGCCGCGTGTACTTC. Amino acids: CASSSILTGGRVYF.